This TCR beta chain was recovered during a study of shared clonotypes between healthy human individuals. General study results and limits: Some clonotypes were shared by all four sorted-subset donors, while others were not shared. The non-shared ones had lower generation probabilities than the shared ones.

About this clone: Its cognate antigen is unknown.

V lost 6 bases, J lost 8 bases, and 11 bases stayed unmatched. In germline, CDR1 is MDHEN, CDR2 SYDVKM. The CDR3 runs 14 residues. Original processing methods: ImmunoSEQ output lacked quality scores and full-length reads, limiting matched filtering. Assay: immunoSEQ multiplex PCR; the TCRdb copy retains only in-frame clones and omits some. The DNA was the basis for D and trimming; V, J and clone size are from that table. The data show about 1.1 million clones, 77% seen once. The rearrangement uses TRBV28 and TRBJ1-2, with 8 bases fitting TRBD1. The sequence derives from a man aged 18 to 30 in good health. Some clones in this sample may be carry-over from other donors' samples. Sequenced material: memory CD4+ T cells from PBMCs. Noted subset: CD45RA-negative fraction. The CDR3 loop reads CASSRQGRYGGYTF. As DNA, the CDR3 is TGTGCCAGCAGCCGACAGGGGCGGTACGGAGGCTACACCTTC.